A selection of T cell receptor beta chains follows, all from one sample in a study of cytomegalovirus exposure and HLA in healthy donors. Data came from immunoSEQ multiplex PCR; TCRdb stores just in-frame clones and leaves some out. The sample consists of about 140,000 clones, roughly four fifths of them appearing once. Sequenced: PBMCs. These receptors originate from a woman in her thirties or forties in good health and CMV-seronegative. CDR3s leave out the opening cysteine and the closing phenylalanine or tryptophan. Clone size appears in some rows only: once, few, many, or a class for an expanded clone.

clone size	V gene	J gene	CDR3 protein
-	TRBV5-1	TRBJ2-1	ASSLVAGNNEQF
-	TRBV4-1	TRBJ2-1	ANSGRSNSYNEQF
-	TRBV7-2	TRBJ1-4	ASSARLGGAGEKLF
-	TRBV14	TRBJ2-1	ASSLRTSGGFEQF
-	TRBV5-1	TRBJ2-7	ASSLRQGSNYEQY
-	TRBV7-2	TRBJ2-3	ASSLGAREGTDTQY
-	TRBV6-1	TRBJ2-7	ASSAGTSGTYEQY
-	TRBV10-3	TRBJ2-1	AIRPRGEKNSYNEQF
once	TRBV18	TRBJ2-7	ASSPPRAGASYEQY
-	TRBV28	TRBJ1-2	ASSPRGFYGYT
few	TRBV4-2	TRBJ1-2	ASSRGLKDYGYT
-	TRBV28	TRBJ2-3	ASSFSGDRTDTQY
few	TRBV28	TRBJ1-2	ASGGAYGYT
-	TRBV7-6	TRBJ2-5	ASSSGSPGTGGETQY
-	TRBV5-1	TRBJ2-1	ASSLARSSYNEQF
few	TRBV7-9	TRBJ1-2	ASSLGQAPNYGYT
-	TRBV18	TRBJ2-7	ASSQPTVSYEQY
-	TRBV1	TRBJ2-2	TSSQRTDTGELF
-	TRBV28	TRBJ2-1	ASSLFYLAAEGNEQF
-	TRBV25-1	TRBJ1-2	ASSDAGRYGYT
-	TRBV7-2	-	ASSLVAVTYEQY
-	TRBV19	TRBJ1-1	ASSRQGGNTEAF
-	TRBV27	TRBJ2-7	ASSWQASYEQY
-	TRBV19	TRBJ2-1	ASSMGDNEQF
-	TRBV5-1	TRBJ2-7	ASSNTGTVIHEQY
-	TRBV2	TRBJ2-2	ASIRTANTGELF
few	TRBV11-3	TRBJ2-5	ASSSEAGVETQY
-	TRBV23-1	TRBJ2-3	ASSQLGGAGSTDTQY
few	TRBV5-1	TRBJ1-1	ASSLAGGQMNTEAF
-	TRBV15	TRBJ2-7	ATSPRESIYEQY
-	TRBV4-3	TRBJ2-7	ASSQTRGAYEQY
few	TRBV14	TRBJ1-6	ASTRGQLVTPLH
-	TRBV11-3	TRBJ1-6	ASRTDRYNSPLH
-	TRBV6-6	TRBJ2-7	ASTYTPGVWYYEQY
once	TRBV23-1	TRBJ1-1	TDRGHAEAF
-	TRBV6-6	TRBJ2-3	ASRPRTDTQY
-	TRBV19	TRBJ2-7	ASGDRGIREQY
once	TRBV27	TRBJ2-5	ASSLQWRVGGVETQY
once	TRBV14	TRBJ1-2	ASSPRTGDGYT
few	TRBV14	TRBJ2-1	ASRSDIGLAGGLDEQF
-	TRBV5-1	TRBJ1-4	ASSVQGGDEKLF
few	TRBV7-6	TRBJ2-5	ASSLLGRPQETQY
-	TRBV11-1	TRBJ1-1	ASSLSPGHPEAF
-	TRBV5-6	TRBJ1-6	ASRRDRSRSPLH
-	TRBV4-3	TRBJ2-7	ASSLQEGSSYEQY
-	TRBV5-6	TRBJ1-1	ASSSLTGLSTEAF
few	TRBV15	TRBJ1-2	ATSRDGLYGYT
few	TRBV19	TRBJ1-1	ASSIHRTLGGDMNTEAF
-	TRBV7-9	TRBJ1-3	ASTEAGTGNTIY